The 2 T cell receptor beta chains presented below share a single source sample, sequenced in a study of blood T cell repertoires in COVID-19. The assay was immunoSEQ multiplex PCR, and TCRdb's table has in-frame clones only and misses some. The profile shows approximately 300,000 clones, 86% of them singletons. Sequences were obtained from peripheral blood. The receptors come from a woman in her fifties or sixties with acute or convalescent COVID-19.

The CDR3 nucleotides read TGTGCCAGCAGCTTGTCGGGGAGCGAGCAGTACTTC. As protein: CASSLSGSEQYF. The rearrangement links TRBV5-4 to TRBJ2-7; tentative D call: TRBD2 (5 bases). CDR3 size: 12 residues. Trimming left V 1 base short and J 6 bases short, with 8 bases between. Germline lookup yields CDR1 SGHNT and CDR2 YYREEE (reference sequence). Together with reference TRBV5-4 and TRBJ2-7, the CDR3 gives the full variable domain: ETGVTQSPTHLIKTRGQQVTLRCSSQSGHNTVSWYQQALGQGPQFIFQYYREEENGRGNFPPRFSGLQFPNYSSELNVNALELDDSALYLCASSLSGSEQYFGPGTRLTVT.

The genes are TRBV20-1 and TRBJ2-3, with 9 bases identical to TRBD2. The CDR3 covers 19 residues. Unmatched junction bases numbered 17, after V lost 3 bases and J lost 1 base. Per germline, CDR1 DFQATT and CDR2 SNEGSKA (reference sequence). CDR3 protein: CSASPLLGLASTRTDTQYF. The CDR3 DNA follows: TGCAGTGCTAGTCCCCTATTGGGACTAGCCTCCACCCGCACAGATACGCAGTATTTT.